This T cell receptor (beta chain) was recorded in a study of cytomegalovirus exposure and HLA in healthy donors. Overall study context: A previous analysis identified 90 million to 140 million unique TCR beta sequences derived from about 180 million T cells.

As to this clone: Its target is not known.

Germline loops: CDR1 MDHEN, CDR2 SYDVKM. There are 17 residues in the CDR3. Study-level results: With high specificity and sensitivity, the classifier reportedly diagnosed cytomegalovirus status. A later analysis reportedly found that, within productive TCRs, an Asian-associated ancestry cluster had fewer N-insertions than the mean observed across the 666 donors.

The PCR employed 60 Vbeta primers together with 13 Jbeta primers. The repertoire was sequenced with immunoSEQ multiplex PCR; TCRdb's copy has only in-frame clones and lacks some. This sample carries about 120,000 clones, about three quarters of them seen once, and the ten largest clones take roughly 6.1%. The rearrangement uses TRBV28 and TRBJ2-1; no firm D call. The sequenced material came from PBMCs. This TCR was sampled from a middle-aged woman in good health and CMV-seronegative. CDR3 residues: CAPPLEVNMSSYNEQFF. DNA of the CDR3: TGTGCTCCTCCCCTCGAGGTCAATATGAGCTCCTACAATGAGCAGTTCTTC.